The text below deals with one T cell receptor beta chain. Its antigen target is currently unknown. Sequence at one end of the junction differs from germline and may be a read error. The cohort comprised several hundred healthy bone marrow donors. At the time of sampling, all cohort members were nominally healthy, though unrecorded immune exposures were likely present. The donor was CMV seropositive and belonged to the group of around 300 seropositive cohort members. A peripheral blood sample was collected from each donor, and TCR beta sequencing was performed on peripheral blood mononuclear cells. Genomic DNA was extracted from the blood cell samples with the Qiagen DNeasy Blood Extraction Kit. The method behind the library was the immunoSEQ multiplex PCR assay. A mixture of 60 forward primers for TCR Vbeta segments and 13 reverse primers for TCR Jbeta segments was used in the multiplex PCR. The CDR3 region of rearranged TCR beta genes was amplified from genomic DNA with a multiplex PCR assay. On the Illumina HiSeq System, the amplified TCR beta libraries were sequenced as 87-base-pair reads. The source study handled its data this way. Across the 500 to 700 repertoires, a later analysis counted tens of millions of unique TCR beta chains, 9.5 million to 13 million of which were shared by at least two donors. Raw reads were error-corrected and collapsed into unique sequences with a nearest-neighbor algorithm that merged closely related sequences to remove PCR and sequencing errors. Alignment of CDR3 sequences to IMGT reference sequences was used to assign V, D and J gene segments. For a sequence to be retained, a match of at least six nucleotides was required to both a V gene segment and a J gene segment. A rearrangement was called productive if the CDR3 had no stop codons and remained in frame with V and J, and every other rearrangement was called non-productive. Following IMGT convention, CDR3 was defined as the stretch from the second conserved V-encoded cysteine up to the conserved J-encoded phenylalanine. In an earlier analysis of more than 550 of the donors, sequences lacking an unambiguous match to a single V gene segment were excluded. In an earlier analysis of 587 of the donors, V segments were called functional above 56.7% productive rearrangements and were called segregating when the between-donor standard deviation exceeded 5%. A statistical classification framework was built for diagnosing cytomegalovirus status from the catalog of TCR beta chain sequences. A later analysis assigned V and J genes by comparing TCR nucleotide sequences with IMGT/GENE-DB human TR gene sequences. Using the TCRdist pipeline, a later analysis assigned CDR3 sequences along with most-parsimonious VDJ recombination scenarios. In a later analysis, every TCR beta chain was defined by the combination of its CDR3 amino acid sequence and its V-gene family, and reads without a unique V-gene family were dropped. As a way to deal with suspected cross-contamination and a sequencing artifact, a later analysis dropped over 550 nucleotide sequences that were highly shared and had low generation probability. For each public chain, a later analysis derived a clonal expansion index from normalized ranks of inferred template counts within each repertoire. In a later analysis, generation probabilities were computed with a VDJ recombination model fitted to out-of-frame rearrangements, and the resulting probabilities were checked against IGoR. In a later analysis, TCR-TCR, TCR-HLA and TCR-CMV co-occurrence was scored with hypergeometric tests, and a repertoire-size bias correction was applied to TCR pairs. A later analysis estimated false discovery rates by permuting HLA or CMV assignments 20 times. In a later analysis, co-occurring TCRs were grouped using DBSCAN, and TCRdist sequence similarity was added for clustering within HLA-allele-positive subsets. For co-occurrence clustering, repertoires with fewer than 30,000 or more than 120,000 public chains were excluded, along with five repertoires with anomalous nucleotide sharing. This immuneACCESS table, as held by TCRdb, lists in-frame sequences with V and J called but not all clones. Of the missing ones, under half trace to an unresolved V gene in checked studies; the others have no known cause. Clone size and the V and J calls come from that table; the DNA yielded D and trimming. The sample contains under 150,000 clones, over 70% of them found a single time. The top ten hold around 4.3% of the sample.

The source of the sample is a study of cytomegalovirus exposure and HLA in healthy donors (dated by TCRdb to about 2017). Context from the whole study: An earlier analysis of some 620 of the donors reported roughly 300 Gb of sequence data and around 120 million unique TCR beta sequences obtained from about 180 million T cells. Roughly 300 gigabases of sequencing data and tens of millions of unique TCR sequences were included in an early release covering several hundred HLA-typed donors. Among the roughly 390 genotyped donors, 75% to 90% belonged to the genetic ancestry cluster associated with self-reported Caucasian donors. The study was designed to test whether signatures of past pathogen exposure could be identified by cataloging public T cell receptors. Using immunosequencing, the study profiled T cell repertoires from 500 to 800 subjects and related those repertoires to cytomegalovirus serostatus. Along with the approximately 700-subject first cohort, a separate validation cohort of over a hundred different subjects was used. To predict cytomegalovirus infection status, the study combined high-throughput TCR immunosequencing, statistical association of individual TCRs with disease status, and machine learning. A later analysis re-analyzed previously published TCR beta repertoires from 666 donors and added high-resolution HLA genotyping to study TCR occurrence patterns. The later analysis used no new phenotypic data to find candidate immune exposures, relying instead on TCR beta sequences and their occurrence across donors. An earlier analysis of roughly 600 of the donors used high-throughput TCR beta sequencing to judge whether each TCR beta V gene segment behaved as functional or pseudogenic. Donor age, sex, ethnicity and CMV serostatus were compiled alongside the repertoire data. In a later genetic analysis, genome-wide SNP genotypes for about 55% of the roughly 670 donors were used, and that subset was treated as a discovery cohort. All discovery cohort repertoires had been generated using a single sequencing platform. HLA typing covered class I and class II loci at four-digit resolution. The number of typed donors differed by locus: roughly 629-640 for A, B, C, DRB1 and DQB1; 500 to 550 for DQA1; some 590 for DPA1; and 450 to 480 for DPB1. Because of strong linkage in the cohort, five DR-DQ haplotypes were treated as single units for association and clustering. Across around 400 genotyped donors of the cohort, an average of about 240,000 unique TCR beta nucleotide sequences per donor were sequenced, and roughly 17% of those sequences were non-productive. Overall results and qualifications from the work: A total of some 180 TCR beta chains were listed by the study as associated with cytomegalovirus. The classifier was reported to diagnose cytomegalovirus status with high specificity and sensitivity in both the original cohort and the validation cohort. Broadly in line with IMGT annotations, most TCR beta V segments showed up in productive rearrangements about 87% or about 30% of the time in an earlier analysis of around 550 of the donors. A later analysis found that TCR association rates varied across HLA loci, with DRB1 alleles showing the most associated TCRs and HLA-C alleles the fewest. In a later analysis, some 18,000 TCR beta sequences were associated with specific HLA alleles at a false discovery rate of 0.05. Most TCR sequences were seen in very few donors, while some public TCRs were found in many individuals. According to the authors, the approach could potentially be generalized to other disease states and immunological phenotypes. Strong co-occurrence of HLA alleles, especially DR and DQ, made assigning TCR associations to individual alleles difficult. A further reported finding was that TCR beta sequences accurately predicted the HLA-A and HLA-B alleles for most subjects in the first cohort. Only TCR beta chains were sequenced in this cohort, and the absence of alpha or paired-chain data limited detectable features. Immune exposure information for the cohort was limited to CMV serostatus. A later analysis reported that several top co-occurrence clusters appeared linked to parvovirus B19, influenza, CMV and Epstein-Barr virus. A few of the identified cytomegalovirus-associated TCR beta chains were confirmed in vitro to be specific for cytomegalovirus antigens. Because some donors lacked HLA typing at each locus, the association tests relied only on the typed subset. The presence/absence analyses assumed that sequencing depth was roughly uniform across donors, and that assumption may not be true. A cluster of highly shared sequence variants was judged likely to be a technical artifact of the sequencing pipeline. The earlier analysis of nearly 600 of the donors excluded some 15 rarely observed V segments, including chromosome 9 orphons, because counts were too low. Compared with equally common non-associated chains, HLA-associated TCR beta chains in a later analysis were more clonally expanded and had lower generation probabilities. According to a later genetic analysis, donors in an Asian-associated ancestry cluster had fewer N-insertions in productive TCRs than the roughly 670-donor mean. Most CMV-associated TCR beta chains appeared to be HLA-restricted in a later analysis, and the HLA associations seemed to be driven largely by CMV exposure. A later genetic analysis associated a missense DCLRE1C variant with V-gene and J-gene trimming of TCR beta chains, and an independent cohort replicated the association. Some IMGT-functional V segments, including TRBV6-2 and TRBV6-3, could not be distinguished by the 87-base-pair reads and were therefore excluded. Linkage disequilibrium might explain the correlated functional status among segregating V segments, but an unknown experimental factor could not be excluded.

Including the terminal cysteine and phenylalanine, the CDR3 comprises 15 residues. Only the CDR3 part of the read is kept: 45 bases, read in frame from the first base. Via the germline V gene, CDR1 is SGHDT and CDR2 YYEEEE. The chain was built from TRBV5-6 and TRBJ2-7, and 13 junctional nucleotides match TRBD2. Sequenced input: PBMCs. The clonotype comes from a woman between 40 and 50 years old in good health and CMV-seropositive. Here the CDR3 is given as CASSLRGLAGYDQYF. The bases are TGTGCCAGCAGCTTGCGGGGACTAGCGGGGTACGATCAGTACTTC. With all but the CDR3 taken from the reference TRBV5-6 and TRBJ2-7 genes, the full variable domain is: DAGVTQSPTHLIKTRGQQVTLRCSPKSGHDTVSWYQQALGQGPQFIFQYYEEEERQRGNFPDRFSGHQFPNYSSELNVNALLLGDSALYLCASSLRGLAGYDQYFGPGTRLTVT.